Each of the 26 T cell receptor beta chains below was sequenced from the same sample in a study of cytomegalovirus exposure and HLA in healthy donors. It was with 60 Vbeta and 13 Jbeta primers that the PCR ran. TCRdb's copy holds only in-frame clones and misses some; the assay was immunoSEQ multiplex PCR. The profile shows 100,000 to 120,000 clones, over 70% of them singletons. The specimen was PBMCs. These receptors came from a man aged 40-50 years in good health and CMV-seronegative.

On this clone: Other nucleotide sequences in the sample specify the same CDR3. The rearrangement joins TRBV7-9 to TRBJ2-3; tentative D call: TRBD1 (6 bases). Germline loops: CDR1 SEHNR, CDR2 FQNEAQ (reference sequence). The CDR3 has 13 amino acids. V lost 3 bases and J 4 bases, leaving 8 bases between the germline ends. The CDR3 reads CASSFRGADTQYF. As DNA, the CDR3 is TGTGCCAGCAGCTTCAGGGGAGCAGATACGCAGTATTTT.

This rearrangement joins TRBV7-2 to TRBJ1-1; no reliable D call. The V gene lost 2 bases and the J gene lost 8 bases, with 3 bases spanning the gap. The germline V gene encodes CDR1 SGHTA and CDR2 FQGNSA. The CDR3 runs 10 residues. This chain's CDR3 is CASSLQEAFF. DNA of the CDR3: TGTGCCAGCAGCTTACAAGAAGCTTTCTTT.

The chain recombines TRBV6-5 with TRBJ1-2, with TRBD1 matching over 10 bases. In germline, CDR1 is MNHEY, CDR2 SVGAGI. This CDR3 has 15 amino acids. Unmatched junction bases numbered 9, after V lost 6 bases and J lost 5 bases. CDR3 sequence reads: CASSTGTGDRYGYTF. The CDR3 DNA is TGTGCCAGCAGCACTGGGACAGGGGATCGGTATGGCTACACCTTC.

The rearrangement uses TRBV6-1 and TRBJ1-6, with 8 bases identical to TRBD1. This CDR3 comprises 15 residues. In germline, CDR1 is MNHNS, CDR2 SASEGT. After removal of 5 bases from V and 7 bases from J, the junction contained 7 bases not matched to a gene. In nucleotides, the CDR3 is TGTGCCAGCAGTTCCCTCGACAGGGGAAATTCACCCCTCCACTTT. Its translation: CASSSLDRGNSPLHF.

This clone was observed a handful of times. The chain uses TRBV10-2 and TRBJ2-1; D gene uncertain. V was trimmed by 2 bases and J by 4 bases, leaving 12 bases between them. The CDR3 spans 15 residues. The germline gives CDR1 WSHSY, CDR2 SAAADI. The CDR3 here is CASSETDRLYNEQFF. The CDR3 nucleotides read TGCGCCAGCAGTGAGACCGATCGACTTTACAATGAGCAGTTCTTC.

This clone turned up a few times. The chain links TRBV7-6 to TRBJ2-1; possible D gene TRBD2, 6 bases. Germline V lookup: CDR1 SGHVS, CDR2 FNYEAQ. Trimming took 0 bases from V and 7 from J, leaving 10 bases between them. This CDR3 has 14 amino acids. The CDR3 DNA follows: TGTGCCAGCAGCTTAGCGTGGAGGGGTAATGAGCAGTTCTTC. Protein sequence: CASSLAWRGNEQFF.

DNA for the CDR3: TGTGCCAGCAGCCAAGGGGGGCTGGACGCCAAAAACATTCAGTACTTC. This codes for CASSQGGLDAKNIQYF. The chain has TRBV4-2 and TRBJ2-4, with a weak D call TRBD1 (6 bases). The germline V gene encodes CDR1 LGHNA and CDR2 YNFKEQ. The CDR3 has 16 amino acids. V was shortened by 1 base and J by 1 base, with 11 bases between the two germline ends.

V is TRBV10-3 and J is TRBJ1-1, with D unclear. CDR1 is ENHRY, CDR2 SYGVKD, per germline. Trimming stripped 1 base from V and 5 bases from J, with 14 bases between. The CDR3 totals 15 residues. CDR3 in DNA: TGTGCCATCAGTGAGTTAGGAGACCTAGCTACTGAAGCTTTCTTT. It translates to CAISELGDLATEAFF.

The V call is TRBV7-3, the J call TRBJ2-4; TRBD2 matches 11 bases. CDR3 length: 17 amino acids. J gave up 7 bases and V 5 bases, and 13 bases lay outside the gene matches. Germline assignment: CDR1 SGHTA and CDR2 FQGTGA. The CDR3 region is CASSPRVAGGPGNIQYF. As DNA, the CDR3 is TGTGCCAGCAGCCCCCGGGTAGCGGGGGGGCCTGGGAACATTCAGTACTTC. Filled out from reference TRBV7-3 and TRBJ2-4, the complete variable domain reads GAGVSQTPSNKVTEKGKYVELRCDPISGHTALYWYRQSLGQGPEFLIYFQGTGAADDSGLPNDRFFAVRPEGSVSTLKIQRTERGDSAVYLCASSPRVAGGPGNIQYFGAGTRLSVL.

The chain joins TRBV9 to TRBJ2-2; 9 nucleotides match TRBD2. Trimming took 4 bases from V and 6 from J; bases not matched to a gene: 7. Germline CDR1 reads SGDLS; CDR2 reads YYNGEE. This CDR3 spans 15 amino acids. CDR3 DNA sequence: TGTGCCAGCAGCTCACGCGGGGGGGCGGCCGGGGAGCTGTTTTTT. Translating it yields CASSSRGGAAGELFF. Full variable domain (rest looked up from reference TRBV9 and TRBJ2-2): DSGVTQTPKHLITATGQRVTLRCSPRSGDLSVYWYQQSLDQGLQFLIQYYNGEERAKGNILERFSAQQFPDLHSELNLSSLELGDSALYFCASSSRGGAAGELFFGEGSRLTVL.

This clone was picked up a small number of times. The CDR3 sequence is CASSIRTGDKGEQFF. The DNA of the CDR3 is TGTGCCAGTAGTATACGGACAGGGGATAAAGGGGAGCAGTTCTTC. V is TRBV19 and J is TRBJ2-1; 9 nucleotides line up with TRBD1. The V gene end was trimmed by 2 bases and the J gene end by 10 bases; junction bases not matched to a gene: 9. Germline V gene lookup returns CDR1 LNHDA and CDR2 SQIVND (reference sequence). This CDR3 has 15 residues. The variable domain in full, completed from reference TRBV19 and TRBJ2-1, reads DGGITQSPKYLFRKEGQNVTLSCEQNLNHDAMYWYRQDPGQGLRLIYYSQIVNDFQKGDIAEGYSVSREKKESFPLTVTSAQKNPTAFYLCASSIRTGDKGEQFFGPGTRLTVL.

The chain links TRBV29-1 to TRBJ2-4; D possibly corresponds to TRBD1 (7 bases). Germline CDR1 is SQVTM and CDR2 is ANQGSEA. The CDR3 spans 12 residues. V was cut by 6 bases and J by 9 bases, with 15 bases left in between. The CDR3: CSVITGEAIQYF. CDR3 bases: TGCAGCGTCATTACAGGGGAGGCCATTCAGTACTTC.

The chain carries TRBV18 and TRBJ2-1; D remains unclear. CDR1 and CDR2 (germline): KGHSH, LQKENI. The germline V and J ends were trimmed by 0 bases and 8 bases, with 8 bases remaining between them. This CDR3 spans 13 amino acids. In DNA form, the CDR3 reads TGTGCCAGCTCACCACCCAGTGGCTATGAGCAGTTCTTC. This codes for CASSPPSGYEQFF.

Notes on this clone: Additional DNA sequences in this sample encode the identical CDR3. The rearrangement links TRBV18 to TRBJ2-7; 8 positions agree with TRBD2. CDR3 size: 14 residues. Trimming took 3 bases from V and 6 from J; bases not matched to a gene: 7. Germline V gene data show CDR1 as KGHSH and CDR2 as LQKENI. CDR3 sequence reads: CASSPTTGGREQYF. CDR3 bases: TGTGCCAGCTCACCGACGACGGGGGGGCGCGAGCAGTACTTC. Looking up the rest from reference TRBV18 and TRBJ2-7 gives the full variable domain: NAGVMQNPRHLVRRRGQEARLRCSPMKGHSHVYWYRQLPEEGLKFMVYLQKENIIDESGMPKERFSAEFPKEGPSILRIQQVVRGDSAAYFCASSPTTGGREQYFGPGTRLTVT.

V is TRBV18 and J is TRBJ2-2; 11 bases map to TRBD2. V was clipped by 3 bases and J by 4 bases; unmatched bases: 1. The CDR3 spans 15 residues. The germline V gene has CDR1 KGHSH and CDR2 LQKENI. The CDR3 here is CASSPGLAATGELFF. The CDR3 DNA sequence: TGTGCCAGCTCACCGGGACTAGCGGCCACCGGGGAGCTGTTTTTT.

This chain connects TRBV28 to TRBJ1-5; a possible D gene is TRBD1 (6 bases). With 7 bases removed from V and 3 bases from J, the gap between germline ends came to 13 bases. This CDR3 region has 14 residues. Looked up from germline, CDR1 is MDHEN and CDR2 is SYDVKM. The CDR3 DNA follows: TGTGCCAGCAACCCCGACAGGTTCAATCAGCCCCAGCATTTT. This gives the protein CASNPDRFNQPQHF.

Note on this clone: One end of the junction is discordant with germline, which a read error may explain. Other DNA sequences in the sample encode the same CDR3. This sequence joins TRBV4-2 and TRBJ2-3; 9 nucleotides align to TRBD1. The CDR3 length is 16 residues. Per the germline V gene, CDR1 is LGHNA and CDR2 is YNFKEQ. CDR3 in DNA: TGTGCCAGTAGCCAAGATCCGGGACAGGGTTCAGATACGCAGTATTTT. Translation: CASSQDPGQGSDTQYF.

J is TRBJ2-1 and V is TRBV2; the D gene is possibly TRBD2 (6 bases). With 4 bases removed from V and 8 bases from J, the gap between germline ends came to 15 bases. Per germline, CDR1 SNHLY and CDR2 FYNNEI. The CDR3 is made up of 14 amino acids. Here the CDR3 reads CASSGGFGGYEQFF. The CDR3 DNA reads TGTGCCAGCAGTGGCGGGTTTGGGGGGTATGAGCAGTTCTTC.

The chain recombines TRBV28 with TRBJ1-5, with D unresolved. CDR1 is MDHEN, CDR2 SYDVKM, per germline. The CDR3 has 12 amino acids. The V gene lost 7 bases and the J gene lost 2 bases, with 6 bases spanning the gap. CDR3: CASNTGNQPQHF. DNA for the CDR3: TGTGCCAGCAACACAGGCAATCAGCCCCAGCATTTT.

This chain connects TRBV2 to TRBJ2-3, with D perhaps TRBD1 (6 bases). This CDR3 comprises 16 residues. Per the germline V gene, CDR1 is SNHLY and CDR2 is FYNNEI. The germline V and J ends were trimmed by 7 bases and 5 bases, with 22 bases remaining between them. CDR3 loop: CASILQGYFSGDTQYF. In DNA form, the CDR3 reads TGTGCCAGCATCCTACAGGGCTATTTTTCGGGAGATACGCAGTATTTT.

This chain uses TRBV27 with TRBJ2-2; 12 nucleotides agree with TRBD2. V lost 7 bases, J lost 6 bases, and 6 bases stayed unmatched. Germline V gene lookup returns CDR1 MNHEY and CDR2 SMNVEV (reference sequence). The CDR3 loop spans 15 amino acids. CDR3 in DNA: TGTGCCAGCACTCGGACTAGCGGGGTCTCCGGGGAGCTGTTTTTT. Amino acids: CASTRTSGVSGELFF.

This clone has just a few counts. The chain couples TRBV18 to TRBJ1-1, with a tentative D call TRBD1 (6 bases). The V gene's germline CDR1 is KGHSH and CDR2 LQKENI. This CDR3 has 15 residues. V was clipped by 1 base and J by 5 bases, with 14 bases between them. The CDR3 bases are TGTGCCAGCTCACCACAGAGACAGGCAAAGACTGAAGCTTTCTTT. Its translation is CASSPQRQAKTEAFF.

This chain connects TRBV19 to TRBJ2-5, with TRBD2 as a possible D gene (5 bases). The germline CDR1 and CDR2 sequences are LNHDA and SQIVND (reference sequence). The CDR3 is 14 amino acids. Trimming took off 3 bases at V and 7 bases at J, with 15 bases between the two ends. The CDR3 loop is CASSMAGLAGTQYF. CDR3 nucleotide sequence: TGTGCCAGTAGTATGGCCGGGCTCGCGGGGACCCAGTACTTC.

J is TRBJ1-5 and V is TRBV28; 8 bases are shared with TRBD1. Germline assignment: CDR1 MDHEN and CDR2 SYDVKM. Germline trimming cut 6 bases from V and 2 bases from J; bases unmatched to any gene: 6. The CDR3 runs to 15 residues. The CDR3 reads CASSSGGLGNQPQHF. CDR3 DNA sequence: TGTGCCAGCAGCTCAGGGGGCTTGGGCAATCAGCCCCAGCATTTT.

This clone came up once. The junction differs from germline at one of its ends, possibly a read error. The chain combines TRBV7-7 with TRBJ1-3, with 7 bases that match TRBD1. Germline V gene lookup returns CDR1 SSHAT and CDR2 FNYEAQ (reference sequence). This CDR3 is 13 amino acids long. Written as DNA, the CDR3 is TGTGCTAGCAGCACAGGGGTCGGAAACACCATATATTTT. This sequence encodes CASSTGVGNTIYF.

This sequence joins TRBV4-1 and TRBJ2-7; D ambiguous. This CDR3 has 14 residues. Between the trimmed V and J ends, which lost 4 bases and 2 bases, there was a span of 12 bases. CDR1 and CDR2 from the germline V gene are MGHRA and YSYEKL. This CDR3 reads CASSPWAGTYEQYF. CDR3 sequence (DNA): TGCGCCAGCAGCCCCTGGGCCGGAACCTACGAGCAGTACTTC.